Here is one TCR beta chain with its context. The V gene's germline CDR1 is KGHSH and CDR2 LQKENI. V lost 5 bases and J 3 bases, leaving 10 bases between the germline ends. This CDR3 has 13 amino acids. Here immunoSEQ multiplex PCR was the method, and the copy in TCRdb shows in-frame clones only, minus some. The sample holds tens of thousands of clones, roughly nine tenths seen once. This sample is drawn from a study of control samples from healthy donors and cancer patients. Input material: PBMCs. The chain joins TRBV18 to TRBJ1-2; D is unclear. The TCR was taken from a man aged 60 to 69 with colorectal cancer. The CDR3, as DNA: TGTGCCAGCTCAGAAAACACCGACTATGGCTACACCTTC. This gives the protein CASSENTDYGYTF.